This TCR beta chain was captured in a study of PD-L1 blockade in urothelial cancer. Study details: Atezolizumab at 1,200 mg intravenously every 3 weeks was started by patients around 2014. At 6 weeks and at 3 weeks (second dose) after treatment start, blood was analyzed.

The protocol was immunoSEQ multiplex PCR, while the TCRdb copy is restricted to in-frame clones and leaves out a portion. The sample records some 41,000 clones, approximately 85% being singletons. In germline, CDR1 is SGHTA, CDR2 FQGTGA. The CDR3 totals 15 residues. J gave up 4 bases and V 0 bases, and 0 bases lay outside the gene matches. The time point denotes: peripheral blood 6 weeks after treatment start. Locally advanced or metastatic urothelial carcinoma affected the patients. This rearrangement joins TRBV7-3 to TRBJ2-2, with 9 bases aligning to TRBD2. The sequencing used PBMCs, collected around atezolizumab (anti-PD-L1) treatment. This sequence was found in a man between 65 and 85 years old with urothelial cancer. For the CDR3, the DNA is TGTGCCAGCAGCTTAACGCGGGGGGGCACCGGGGAGCTGTTTTTT. Translation gives CASSLTRGGTGELFF.